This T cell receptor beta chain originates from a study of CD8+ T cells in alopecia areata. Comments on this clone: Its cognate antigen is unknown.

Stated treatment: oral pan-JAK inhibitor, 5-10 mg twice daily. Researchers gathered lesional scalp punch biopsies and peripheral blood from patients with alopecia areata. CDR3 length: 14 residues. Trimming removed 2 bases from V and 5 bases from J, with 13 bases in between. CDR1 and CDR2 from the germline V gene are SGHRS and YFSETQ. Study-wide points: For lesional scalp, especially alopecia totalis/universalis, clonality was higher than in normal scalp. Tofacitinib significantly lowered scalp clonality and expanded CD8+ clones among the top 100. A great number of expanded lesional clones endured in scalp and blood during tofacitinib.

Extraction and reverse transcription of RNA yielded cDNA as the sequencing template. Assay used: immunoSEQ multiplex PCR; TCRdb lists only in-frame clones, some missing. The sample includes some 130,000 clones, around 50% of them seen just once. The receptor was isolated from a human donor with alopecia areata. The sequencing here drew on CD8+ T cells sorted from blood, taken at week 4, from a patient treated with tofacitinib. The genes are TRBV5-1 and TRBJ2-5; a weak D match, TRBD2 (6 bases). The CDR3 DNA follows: TGCGCCAGCAGCTTCGGAGGGACCGTTGAGACCCAGTACTTC. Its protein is CASSFGGTVETQYF.